Below are 27 T cell receptor beta chains sequenced from a single sample in a study of identical twins. TCRdb analysed the 5' RACE reads with MiXCR anew, one entry per CDR3 protein. Of roughly 490,000 distinct CDR3 sequences listed, 14% are singletons. These data were likewise used in another study, on yellow fever vaccine responses in identical twins.

Sequencing was done on a sample of CD4+ T cells sorted from blood. The receptor source for this set is a woman under 30 in good health.

This clonotype was counted many times. The chain joins TRBV12-3 or TRBV12-4 to TRBJ2-3, with TRBD2 identical over 9 bases. The CDR3 sequence is 15 residues long. V shed 8 bases and J 6 bases; nucleotides not matched to a gene: 12. The CDR3 bases are TGTGCCAGCGGGCGGCTAGCGGGATCCGCCGATACGCAGTATTTT. Encoded protein: CASGRLAGSADTQYF.

As regards this clonotype: It may be a read error: a sequence one base away is much more abundant. This chain connects TRBV5-1 to TRBJ2-1, with 13 bases lining up with TRBD2. The CDR3 has 19 residues. Germline lookup yields CDR1 SGHRS and CDR2 YFSETQ. The CDR3 DNA reads TGCGCCAGCAGCTTTACGGGACTAGCGGGGTCGGCCTCCTACAATGTGCAGTTCTTC. Translation gives CASSFTGLAGSASYNVQFF. Supplemented by reference TRBV5-1 and TRBJ2-1, the full variable domain reads KAGVTQTPRYLIKTRGQQVTLSCSPISGHRSVSWYQQTPGQGLQFLFEYFSETQRNKGNFPGRFSGRQFSNSRSEMNVSTLELGDSALYLCASSFTGLAGSASYNVQFFGPGTRLTVL.

Ten or more counts support this clonotype. The rearrangement joins TRBV9 to TRBJ2-7; D remains ambiguous. This CDR3 contains 15 residues. V shed 4 bases and J shed 2 bases, with 16 bases lying between them. The germline V gene encodes CDR1 SGDLS and CDR2 YYNGEE. The CDR3 nucleotides are TGTGCCAGCAGCCCCCAGGCAACGGTGGCCTACGAGCAGTACTTC. Amino acids: CASSPQATVAYEQYF.

This clonotype was detected only a few times. The chain is built from TRBV3-1 and TRBJ1-1; D might be TRBD1 (6 bases). This CDR3 contains 17 residues. V was shortened by 4 bases and J by 0 bases, with 18 bases between the two germline ends. Germline V gives CDR1 LGHDT, CDR2 YNNKEL (reference sequence). The CDR3: CASSRRTVGLMNTEAFF. DNA for the CDR3: TGTGCCAGCAGCCGGAGGACAGTAGGGTTGATGAACACTGAAGCTTTCTTT.

This clonotype has just one count. The chain carries TRBV7-9 and TRBJ2-2; D not certain. The CDR3 is 15 amino acids. V lost 4 bases and J 1 base, leaving 10 bases between the germline ends. The germline gives CDR1 SEHNR, CDR2 FQNEAQ (reference sequence). Here the CDR3 DNA reads TGTGCCAGCAGCTGGGTGACACAGAACACCGGGGAGCTGTTTTTT. Protein product: CASSWVTQNTGELFF. The entire variable domain, with the rest obtained from reference TRBV7-9 and TRBJ2-2, is as follows: DTGVSQNPRHKITKRGQNVTFRCDPISEHNRLYWYRQTLGQGPEFLTYFQNEAQLEKSRLLSDRFSAERPKGSFSTLEIQRTEQGDSAMYLCASSWVTQNTGELFFGEGSRLTVL.

The chain joins TRBV4-1 to TRBJ2-1; no definite D call. This CDR3 has 14 residues. Germline loops: CDR1 MGHRA, CDR2 YSYEKL. With 0 bases removed from V and 10 bases from J, the gap between germline ends came to 13 bases. CDR3 nucleotides: TGCGCCAGCAGCCAAGATCGGGTAGTTCACGAGCAGTTCTTC. Translated: CASSQDRVVHEQFF.

The sample holds a few counts of this clonotype. The J gene is TRBJ2-1, the V gene TRBV12-3 or TRBV12-4, with a tentative D call TRBD2 (5 bases). Trimming took 3 bases from V and 8 from J, leaving 14 bases between them. This CDR3 comprises 14 residues. CDR3 coding DNA: TGTGCCAGCAGTTTCCGACTCGGGGTTTATGAGCAGTTCTTC. It encodes CASSFRLGVYEQFF.

The chain links TRBV19 to TRBJ2-6; D unresolved. Trimming left V 7 bases short and J 13 bases short, with 11 bases between. CDR1 LNHDA and CDR2 SQIVND come from the germline V gene (reference sequence). The CDR3 is 11 amino acids. CDR3 bases: TGTGCCAGTATTAATGGTGGAGTCCTGACTTTC. Its protein is CASINGGVLTF.

This clonotype was observed a few times. The CDR3 region has the DNA TGTGCCAGCAGCCCCATAGCGGGGGCGTGGGATGAGCAGTTCTTC. This encodes CASSPIAGAWDEQFF. This rearrangement joins TRBV6-2 or TRBV6-3 to TRBJ2-1, with 9 positions matching TRBD2. There are 15 residues in the CDR3. Germline CDR1 is MNHEY and CDR2 is SVGEGT. V trimming: 6 bases; J trimming: 8 bases; junction bases outside the gene matches: 11.

About this clonotype: One junction end does not reproduce the germline sequence, and a read error may be involved. The V and J genes are TRBV27 and TRBJ2-2, with 12 bases that match TRBD2. CDR1 is MNHEY and CDR2 is SMNVEV in the germline V gene (reference sequence). The CDR3 sequence is 20 residues long. The CDR3 spells CASSLTASGRAWSKTGELFF. In DNA, the CDR3 is TGTGCCAGCAGCCTGACTGCTAGCGGGAGGGCCTGGTCGAAAACCGGGGAGCTGTTTTTT.

The gene calls are TRBV2 and TRBJ1-5, with D maybe TRBD1 (6 bases). The CDR3 spans 13 residues. Germline V CDR1 and CDR2: SNHLY, FYNNEI. Trimming removed 6 bases at V and 7 bases at J, with 13 bases between. The CDR3 nucleotides read TGTGCCAGCAGACCCACAGGGCGGCAGCCCCAGCATTTT. Amino acid sequence: CASRPTGRQPQHF.

In this sample, this clonotype turned up many times. This chain connects TRBV3-1 to TRBJ2-7; D is unclear. Germline V gene lookup returns CDR1 LGHDT and CDR2 YNNKEL (reference sequence). The CDR3 covers 11 residues. Trimming removed 3 bases at V and 3 bases at J, with 3 bases between. The CDR3 loop is CASSHDYEQYF. As DNA, the CDR3 is TGTGCCAGCAGCCACGACTACGAGCAGTACTTC.

The genes are TRBV18 and TRBJ2-5; no definite D call. Germline V gene sequence: CDR1 KGHSH, CDR2 LQKENI. Deletions cut 2 bases from V and 5 bases from J, with 9 bases between. CDR3 length equals 13 residues. In DNA form, the CDR3 reads TGTGCCAGCTCACCAAAGACTGGGGAGACCCAGTACTTC. Encoded protein: CASSPKTGETQYF.

The V call is TRBV7-9, the J call TRBJ1-2; 10 positions agree with TRBD1. This CDR3 comprises 14 residues. Per germline, CDR1 SEHNR and CDR2 FQNEAQ (reference sequence). The J segment lost 3 bases and the V segment lost 6 bases, leaving 4 bases of the junction unmatched. The CDR3 spells CASRATGGDYGYTF. Written as DNA, the CDR3 is TGTGCCAGCAGAGCGACAGGGGGCGACTATGGCTACACCTTC.

This clonotype was seen a few times. The chain links TRBV20-1 to TRBJ2-3; a possible D gene is TRBD2 (6 bases). Deletions cut 4 bases from V and 0 bases from J, with 14 bases between. Per the germline V gene, CDR1 is DFQATT and CDR2 is SNEGSKA (reference sequence). The length of the CDR3 is 15 residues. CDR3 amino acids: CSANRDFSSTDTQYF. CDR3 nucleotide sequence: TGCAGTGCTAATAGGGACTTCTCTAGCACAGATACGCAGTATTTT.

This chain uses TRBV20-1 with TRBJ2-5, with D perhaps matching TRBD2 (7 bases). Per the germline V gene, CDR1 is DFQATT and CDR2 is SNEGSKA (reference sequence). V was shortened by 6 bases and J by 6 bases, with 20 bases between the two germline ends. This CDR3 is 14 amino acids long. The CDR3 is CSAPSRGGLKTQYF. As DNA, the CDR3 is TGCAGTGCCCCCTCGAGGGGGGGTCTCAAGACCCAGTACTTC.

The chain carries TRBV21-1 and TRBJ1-5. TRBV21-1 is a pseudogene. The CDR3 has 12 amino acids. Here the CDR3 reads CASSNQGPPQHF. CDR3 sequence (DNA): TGTGCCAGCAGCAATCAAGGGCCGCCCCAGCATTTT.

This clonotype was recorded a few times. The chain employs TRBV5-1 and TRBJ1-1, with D tentatively TRBD1 (6 bases). This CDR3 contains 13 residues. Germline loops: CDR1 SGHRS, CDR2 YFSETQ. V lost 4 bases and J lost 6, with 13 bases in between. Here the CDR3 DNA reads TGCGCCAGCAGCGCGACAGGTGCCCCTGAAGCTTTCTTT. This codes for CASSATGAPEAFF.

This chain uses TRBV30 with TRBJ2-2; no firm D call. The germline V and J ends were trimmed by 6 bases and 5 bases, with 7 bases remaining between them. This CDR3 is built from 11 residues. Germline V gene data show CDR1 as GTSNPN and CDR2 as SVGIG (reference sequence). Here the CDR3 DNA reads TGTGCCTGTCTTAGAACCGGGGAGCTGTTTTTT. Residues: CACLRTGELFF.

J is TRBJ1-6 and V is TRBV28, with D tentatively TRBD1 (6 bases). The germline V and J ends were trimmed by 11 bases and 8 bases, with 19 bases remaining between them. Germline V gene lookup returns CDR1 MDHEN and CDR2 SYDVKM. CDR3 size: 14 residues. The DNA for the CDR3 is TGTGCCTCGGGGACAACCTCAGGCCATTCACCCCTCCACTTT. This encodes CASGTTSGHSPLHF.

At least ten counts were recorded for this clonotype. This chain's CDR3 is CASSEGRRVAYNEQFF. In nucleotides, the CDR3 is TGTGCCAGCAGTGAAGGGAGGAGGGTAGCCTACAATGAGCAGTTCTTC. The chain combines TRBV2 with TRBJ2-1; tentative D call: TRBD2 (6 bases). The CDR3 contains 16 residues. Trimming stripped 1 base from V and 2 bases from J, with 12 bases between. Germline V gene lookup returns CDR1 SNHLY and CDR2 FYNNEI.

This clonotype was observed many times. The chain combines TRBV29-1 with TRBJ1-1; weak D call: TRBD1 (5 bases). Trimming pared 5 bases from V and 0 bases from J, leaving 13 bases between. The CDR3 has 14 amino acids. Germline CDR1 reads SQVTM; CDR2 reads ANQGSEA. DNA for the CDR3: TGCAGCGTTATGAAGGCAGGGATGAACACTGAAGCTTTCTTT. Its translation is CSVMKAGMNTEAFF.

This chain joins TRBV12-3 or TRBV12-4 and TRBJ2-7, with D possibly being TRBD1 (5 bases). The CDR3 is made up of 16 amino acids. V shed 3 bases and J shed 2 bases, with 17 bases lying between them. The CDR3 loop reads CASSFSLGPVTYEQYF. In nucleotides, the CDR3 is TGTGCCAGCAGTTTCTCCTTGGGGCCGGTTACCTACGAGCAGTACTTC.

The sample holds a few counts of this clonotype. This rearrangement joins TRBV5-6 to TRBJ2-7; 11 bases match TRBD1. CDR3 length: 15 residues. Germline V gene sequence: CDR1 SGHDT, CDR2 YYEEEE. J was trimmed by 3 bases and V by 4 bases; bases with no gene match: 6. CDR3: CASSPDRGRFYEQYF. The CDR3 DNA sequence: TGTGCCAGCAGCCCGGACAGGGGGCGATTCTACGAGCAGTACTTC.

The rearrangement uses TRBV5-6 and TRBJ1-2; the D gene is possibly TRBD1 (6 bases). V lost 4 bases and J 4 bases, leaving 20 bases between the germline ends. Germline V lookup: CDR1 SGHDT, CDR2 YYEEEE. This CDR3 has 16 amino acids. In DNA, the CDR3 is TGTGCCAGCAGCGAGATCAACAGGGTTGGGAGCTATGGCTACACCTTC. Its protein product is CASSEINRVGSYGYTF. The variable domain in full, with the rest retrieved from reference TRBV5-6 and TRBJ1-2, is DAGVTQSPTHLIKTRGQQVTLRCSPKSGHDTVSWYQQALGQGPQFIFQYYEEEERQRGNFPDRFSGHQFPNYSSELNVNALLLGDSALYLCASSEINRVGSYGYTFGSGTRLTVV.

Ten or more counts support this clonotype. The V call is TRBV12-3 or TRBV12-4, the J call TRBJ2-7; 10 nucleotides match TRBD2. The V and J ends lost 6 bases and 2 bases, in that order; junction bases with no gene match: 4. This CDR3 spans 14 amino acids. The CDR3 here is CASSRSGGAYEQYF. The CDR3 DNA reads TGTGCCAGCAGCAGGAGCGGGGGGGCCTACGAGCAGTACTTC.

The J gene is TRBJ2-2, the V gene TRBV6-4; no definite D call. Trimming took 2 bases from V and 3 from J, leaving 7 bases between them. CDR1 is MRHNA, CDR2 SNTAGT, per germline. The CDR3 runs 14 residues. CDR3 in DNA: TGTGCCAGCAGTGACGGTTGGTACACCGGGGAGCTGTTTTTT. Translation gives CASSDGWYTGELFF.